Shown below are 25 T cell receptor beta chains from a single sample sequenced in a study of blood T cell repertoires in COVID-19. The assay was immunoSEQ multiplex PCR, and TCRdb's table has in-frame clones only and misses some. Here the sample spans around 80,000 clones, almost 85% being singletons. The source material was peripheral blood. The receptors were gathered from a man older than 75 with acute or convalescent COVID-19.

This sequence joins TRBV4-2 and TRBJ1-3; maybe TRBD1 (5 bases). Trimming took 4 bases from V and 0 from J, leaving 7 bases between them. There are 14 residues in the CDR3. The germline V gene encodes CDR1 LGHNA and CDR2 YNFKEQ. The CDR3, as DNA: TGTGCCAGCAGCCCTACAGGCTCTGGAAACACCATATATTTT. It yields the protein CASSPTGSGNTIYF.

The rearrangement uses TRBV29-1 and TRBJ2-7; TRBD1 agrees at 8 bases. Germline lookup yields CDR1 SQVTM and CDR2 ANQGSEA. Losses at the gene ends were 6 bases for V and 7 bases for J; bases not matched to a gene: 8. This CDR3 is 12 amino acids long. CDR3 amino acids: CSVVGQAWEQYF. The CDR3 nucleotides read TGCAGCGTCGTGGGACAGGCATGGGAGCAGTACTTC.

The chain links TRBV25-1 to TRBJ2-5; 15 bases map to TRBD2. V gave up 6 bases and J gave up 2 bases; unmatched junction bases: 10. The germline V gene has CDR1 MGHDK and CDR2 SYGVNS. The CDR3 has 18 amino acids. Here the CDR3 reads CASSHGLAGGLFQETQYF. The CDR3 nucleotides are TGTGCCAGCAGCCATGGACTAGCGGGGGGGCTTTTTCAAGAGACCCAGTACTTC.

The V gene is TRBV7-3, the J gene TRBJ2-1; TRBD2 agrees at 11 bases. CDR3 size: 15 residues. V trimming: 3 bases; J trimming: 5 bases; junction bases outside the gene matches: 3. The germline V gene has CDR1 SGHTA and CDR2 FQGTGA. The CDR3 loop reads CASSFSGGVNNEQFF. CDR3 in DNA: TGTGCCAGCAGCTTTAGCGGGGGGGTTAACAATGAGCAGTTCTTC.

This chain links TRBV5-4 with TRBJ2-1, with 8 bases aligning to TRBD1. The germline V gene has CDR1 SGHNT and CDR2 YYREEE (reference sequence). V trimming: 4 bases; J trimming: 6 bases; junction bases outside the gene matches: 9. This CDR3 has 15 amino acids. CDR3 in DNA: TGTGCCAGCAGCACCGGACAGGGCGAGGGCAATGAGCAGTTCTTC. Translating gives CASSTGQGEGNEQFF.

CDR3 sequence (DNA): TGTGCCACCAGCACGATGTCAGGGTGGGCTAATGAAAAACTGTTTTTT. It encodes CATSTMSGWANEKLFF. The chain is built from TRBV15 and TRBJ1-4, with a weak D call TRBD1 (5 bases). The V end was cut by 4 bases, the J end by 3 bases, with 15 bases between. This CDR3 is built from 16 residues. The germline gives CDR1 LNHNV, CDR2 YYDKDF (reference sequence).

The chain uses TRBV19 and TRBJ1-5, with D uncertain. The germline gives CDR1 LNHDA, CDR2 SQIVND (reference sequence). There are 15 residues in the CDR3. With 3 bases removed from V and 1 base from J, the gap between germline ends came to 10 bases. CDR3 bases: TGTGCCAGTAGTATTGGACCGGGAAGCAATCAGCCCCAGCATTTT. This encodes CASSIGPGSNQPQHF. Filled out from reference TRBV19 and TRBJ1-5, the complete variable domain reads DGGITQSPKYLFRKEGQNVTLSCEQNLNHDAMYWYRQDPGQGLRLIYYSQIVNDFQKGDIAEGYSVSREKKESFPLTVTSAQKNPTAFYLCASSIGPGSNQPQHFGDGTRLSIL.

CDR3 in amino acids: CASSLAGQGEGSPLHF. The DNA for the CDR3 is TGCGCCAGCAGCTTGGCCGGACAGGGAGAAGGTTCACCCCTCCACTTT. This sequence joins TRBV5-1 and TRBJ1-6, with TRBD1 matching 8 bases. CDR1 and CDR2 from the germline V gene are SGHRS and YFSETQ. With V trimmed by 0 bases and J by 9 bases, 8 bases remained unmatched. The length of the CDR3 is 16 residues.

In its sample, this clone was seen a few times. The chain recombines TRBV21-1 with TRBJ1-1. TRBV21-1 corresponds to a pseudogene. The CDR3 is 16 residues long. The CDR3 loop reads CASSKAGGRLDTEAFF. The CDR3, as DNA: TGTGCCAGCAGCAAAGCAGGAGGCAGGCTAGACACTGAAGCTTTCTTT.

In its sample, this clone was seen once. The CDR3 region is CASSLNQGGSETQYF. The CDR3 DNA is TGTGCCAGCAGCTTAAATCAGGGGGGAAGCGAGACCCAGTACTTC. The genes are TRBV11-2 and TRBJ2-5; the D gene is possibly TRBD1 (7 bases). This CDR3 is 15 amino acids long. The ends were cut back, 2 bases at V and 5 bases at J, with 15 bases in the middle. CDR1 and CDR2 (germline): SGHAT, FQNNGV. The full variable domain, rest sourced from reference TRBV11-2 and TRBJ2-5, is EAGVAQSPRYKIIEKRQSVAFWCNPISGHATLYWYQQILGQGPKLLIQFQNNGVVDDSQLPKDRFSAERLKGVDSTLKIQPAKLEDSAVYLCASSLNQGGSETQYFGPGTRLLVL.

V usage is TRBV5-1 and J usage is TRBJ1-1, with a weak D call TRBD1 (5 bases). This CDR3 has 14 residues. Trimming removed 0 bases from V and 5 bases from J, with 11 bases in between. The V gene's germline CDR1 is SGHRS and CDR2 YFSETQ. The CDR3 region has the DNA TGCGCCAGCAGCTTGGGACACGGGGGGACTGAAGCTTTCTTT. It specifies CASSLGHGGTEAFF.

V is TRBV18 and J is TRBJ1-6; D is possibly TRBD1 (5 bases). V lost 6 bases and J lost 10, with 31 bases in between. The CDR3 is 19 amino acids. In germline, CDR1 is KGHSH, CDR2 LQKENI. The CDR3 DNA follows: TGTGCCAGCTCCGCTCTAGGGGCAGGGTCTCAGCCTTCGGAGTCACCCCTCCACTTT. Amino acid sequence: CASSALGAGSQPSESPLHF.

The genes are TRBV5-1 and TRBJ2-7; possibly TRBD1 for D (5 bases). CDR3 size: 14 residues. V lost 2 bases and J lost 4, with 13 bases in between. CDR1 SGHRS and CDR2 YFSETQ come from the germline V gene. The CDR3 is CASSFEQAPYEQYF. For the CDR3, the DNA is TGCGCCAGCAGCTTCGAACAGGCTCCTTACGAGCAGTACTTC.

The CDR3 coding sequence is TGCGCCAGCAGCCTTGATGAGGGCAAGAGTGGCTACACCTTC. As protein: CASSLDEGKSGYTF. The chain has TRBV5-1 and TRBJ1-2; D is uncertain. The CDR3 is 14 residues long. Germline CDR1 and CDR2: SGHRS and YFSETQ. Trimming took 4 bases from V and 7 from J, leaving 17 bases between them. The complete variable domain, with remaining parts taken from reference TRBV5-1 and TRBJ1-2, reads KAGVTQTPRYLIKTRGQQVTLSCSPISGHRSVSWYQQTPGQGLQFLFEYFSETQRNKGNFPGRFSGRQFSNSRSEMNVSTLELGDSALYLCASSLDEGKSGYTFGSGTRLTVV.

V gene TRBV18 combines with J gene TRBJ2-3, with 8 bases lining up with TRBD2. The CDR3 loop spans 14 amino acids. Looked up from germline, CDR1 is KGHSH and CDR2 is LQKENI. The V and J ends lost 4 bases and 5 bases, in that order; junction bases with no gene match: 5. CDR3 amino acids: CASSQGTRRDTQYF. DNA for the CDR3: TGTGCCAGCTCACAGGGGACTAGAAGAGATACGCAGTATTTT.

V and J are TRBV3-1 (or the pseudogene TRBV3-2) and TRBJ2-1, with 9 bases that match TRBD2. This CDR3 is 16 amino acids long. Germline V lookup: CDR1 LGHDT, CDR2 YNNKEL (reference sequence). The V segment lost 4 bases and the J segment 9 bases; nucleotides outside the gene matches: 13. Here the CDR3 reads CASSPPGGGAIGEQFF. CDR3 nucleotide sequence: TGTGCCAGCAGCCCGCCGGGCGGGGGGGCCATTGGTGAGCAGTTCTTC.

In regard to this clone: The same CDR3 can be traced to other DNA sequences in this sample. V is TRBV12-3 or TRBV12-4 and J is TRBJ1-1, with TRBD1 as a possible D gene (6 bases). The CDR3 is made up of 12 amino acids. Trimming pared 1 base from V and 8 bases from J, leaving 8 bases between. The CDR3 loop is CASSLGGPEAFF. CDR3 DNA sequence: TGTGCCAGCAGTTTAGGGGGGCCCGAAGCTTTCTTT.

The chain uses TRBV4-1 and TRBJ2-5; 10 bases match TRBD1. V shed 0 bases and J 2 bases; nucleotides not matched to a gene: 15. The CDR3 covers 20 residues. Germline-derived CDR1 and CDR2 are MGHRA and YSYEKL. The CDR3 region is CASSQEIWRGGTGVQETQYF. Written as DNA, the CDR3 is TGCGCCAGCAGCCAAGAAATTTGGCGGGGCGGGACAGGGGTTCAAGAGACCCAGTACTTC.

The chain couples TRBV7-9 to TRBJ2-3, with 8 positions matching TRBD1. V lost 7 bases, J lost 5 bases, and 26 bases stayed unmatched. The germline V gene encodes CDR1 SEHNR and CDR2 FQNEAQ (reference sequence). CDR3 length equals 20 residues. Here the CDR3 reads CASIRWTGPRVKQGGDTQYF. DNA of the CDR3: TGTGCCAGCATCAGATGGACGGGCCCACGGGTTAAACAGGGGGGAGATACGCAGTATTTT.

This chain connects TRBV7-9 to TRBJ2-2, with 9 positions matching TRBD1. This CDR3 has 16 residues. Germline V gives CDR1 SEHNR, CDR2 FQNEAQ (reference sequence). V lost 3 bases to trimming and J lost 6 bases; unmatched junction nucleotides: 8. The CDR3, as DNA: TGTGCCAGCAGCTTGGTCGGGACAGGGATATCCGGGGAGCTGTTTTTT. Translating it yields CASSLVGTGISGELFF.

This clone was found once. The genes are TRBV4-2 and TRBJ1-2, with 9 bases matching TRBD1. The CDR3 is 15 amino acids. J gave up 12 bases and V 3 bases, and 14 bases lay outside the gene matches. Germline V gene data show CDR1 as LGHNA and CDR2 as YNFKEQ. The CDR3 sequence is CASSQEPGQGGLNTF. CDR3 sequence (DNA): TGTGCCAGCAGCCAGGAACCGGGACAGGGAGGTCTAAACACCTTC.

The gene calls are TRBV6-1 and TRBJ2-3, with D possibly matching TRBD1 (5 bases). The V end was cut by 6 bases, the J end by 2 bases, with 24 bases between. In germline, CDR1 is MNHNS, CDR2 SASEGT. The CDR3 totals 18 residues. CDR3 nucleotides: TGTGCCAGCAGCGAAAGTACGGCAGGGTTTTTAGACACAGATACGCAGTATTTT. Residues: CASSESTAGFLDTDTQYF.

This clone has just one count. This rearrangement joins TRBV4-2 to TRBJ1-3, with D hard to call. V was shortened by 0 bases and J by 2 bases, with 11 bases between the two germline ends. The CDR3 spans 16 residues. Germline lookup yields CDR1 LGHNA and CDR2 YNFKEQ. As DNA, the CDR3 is TGTGCCAGCAGCCAAGATGACACACAACCTGGAAACACCATATATTTT. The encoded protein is CASSQDDTQPGNTIYF.

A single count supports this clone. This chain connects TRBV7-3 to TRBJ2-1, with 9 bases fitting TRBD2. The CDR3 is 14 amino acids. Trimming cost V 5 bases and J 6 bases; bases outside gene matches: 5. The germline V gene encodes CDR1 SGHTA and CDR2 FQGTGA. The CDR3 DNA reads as TGTGCCAGCAGCGCGGGACTAGCCGCCAATGAGCAGTTCTTC. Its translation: CASSAGLAANEQFF.

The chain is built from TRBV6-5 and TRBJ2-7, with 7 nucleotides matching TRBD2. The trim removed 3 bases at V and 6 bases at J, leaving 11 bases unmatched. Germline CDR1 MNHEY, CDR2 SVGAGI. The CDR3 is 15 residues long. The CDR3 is CASSYMRRGMAEQYF. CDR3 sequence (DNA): TGTGCCAGCAGTTATATGAGGCGGGGGATGGCCGAGCAGTACTTC.